The source of this TCR beta chain is a study of T cells in Graves' hyperthyroidism and ophthalmopathy. Study results and limitations: Ophthalmopathy was distinguished from stable hyperthyroidism by 13 V-J signatures. Ophthalmopathy got predicted by the model a median roughly six months before its onset.

As regards this clonotype: The antigen remains unidentified.

Amplified TCR beta CDR3 regions derived from RNA transcripts. A set of HTBI primers served as the primers for a first-round RT-PCR of the TCR CDR3. TCRdb independently ran MiXCR on the multiplex PCR reads; one entry per CDR3 protein. Of 500,000 to 600,000 distinct CDR3 sequences in the sample, about half were seen once. Uncontrolled infection, other autoimmune disease, pregnancy or lactation excluded patients. Clinical symptoms, serum thyroxine, TRAb, thyroid ultrasound and orbital computed tomography informed diagnoses. Source material: peripheral blood or thyroid tissue (not recorded which). The clonotype originates from an adult woman with Graves' disease, either hyperthyroidism or ophthalmopathy (not recorded which).

CDR3: CSVGSRDEAFF. The CDR3 DNA reads TGCAGCGTTGGGAGTCGGGACGAAGCTTTCTTT. The rearrangement links TRBV29-1 to TRBJ1-1; tentative D call: TRBD1 (5 bases). Trimming took off 4 bases at V and 8 bases at J, with 11 bases between the two ends. The V gene's germline CDR1 is SQVTM and CDR2 ANQGSEA. This CDR3 spans 11 amino acids.